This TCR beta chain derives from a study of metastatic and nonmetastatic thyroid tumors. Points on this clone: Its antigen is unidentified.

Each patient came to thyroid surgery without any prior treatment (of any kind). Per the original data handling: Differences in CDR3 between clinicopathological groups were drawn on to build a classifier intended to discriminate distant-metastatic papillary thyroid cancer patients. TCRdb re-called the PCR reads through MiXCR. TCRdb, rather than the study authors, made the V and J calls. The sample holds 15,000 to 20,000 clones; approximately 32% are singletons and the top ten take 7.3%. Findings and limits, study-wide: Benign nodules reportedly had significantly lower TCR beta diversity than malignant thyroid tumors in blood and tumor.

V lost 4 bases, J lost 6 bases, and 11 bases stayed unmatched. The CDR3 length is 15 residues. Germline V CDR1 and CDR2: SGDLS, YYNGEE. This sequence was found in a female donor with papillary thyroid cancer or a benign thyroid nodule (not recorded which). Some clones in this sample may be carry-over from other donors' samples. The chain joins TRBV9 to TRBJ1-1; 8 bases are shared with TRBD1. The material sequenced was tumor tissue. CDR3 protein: CASSKTGAIFAEAFF. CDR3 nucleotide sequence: TGTGCCAGCAGCAAGACAGGGGCCATCTTTGCTGAAGCTTTCTTT.